Described below is a single TCR beta chain sequence and its context. CDR1 and CDR2 (germline): GTSNPN, SVGIG (reference sequence). J gave up 2 bases and V 5 bases, and 12 bases lay outside the gene matches. The CDR3 spans 17 residues. Per the original methods: Amplifying reference gene primers gave estimates of nucleated cell counts. Libraries were prepared by immunoSEQ multiplex PCR; TCRdb keeps only in-frame clonotypes and omits some of them. V, J and clone size were drawn from that table, and D and trimming were deduced from the DNA. The sample lists a few hundred thousand clones; about 90% were seen once. Participant ages covered about 18 to 100 years across about two dozen US areas. Participants' own reports of clinical history determined their cohort assignment. This sample is part of a study of blood T cell repertoires in COVID-19. Looking at the study overall: COVID-19 samples collected from the United States, Italy and Spain covered acute and convalescent phases.

This sequence was found in a man aged 35 to 55 in a cohort exposed to, infected with or recovered from COVID-19 (not recorded which). Sequenced sample: PBMCs or T cells enriched from blood (not recorded which). This rearrangement joins TRBV30 to TRBJ2-7; TRBD2 matches at 13 bases. The CDR3 region has the DNA TGTGCCTGGGGCCGGGACAGGACTAGCGGGAGACCCTACGAGCAGTACTTC. Its translation is CAWGRDRTSGRPYEQYF.